The rows below give T cell receptor beta chains drawn from one sample of a study of cytomegalovirus exposure and HLA in healthy donors. Sequencing was performed with immunoSEQ multiplex PCR; in TCRdb, only in-frame clones are kept and a portion is missing. The sample includes about 130,000 clones, around 78% of them seen just once. Source material: PBMCs. These receptors originate from a female donor in good health and CMV-seropositive. Both conserved end residues are part of each CDR3. D genes are given only for firm matches. Only part of the rows carry a size: once, few, many, or a class if the clone is expanded.

.	.	TRBJ2-3	TRBV9	TGTGCCAGCAGCGTAGCTACAGAGGGTACAGATACGCAGTATTTT	CASSVATEGTDTQYF
TRBD2	.	TRBJ2-1	TRBV12-5	TGTGCTAGTGGTTCAGGGACTAGCGGGGTCAATGAGCAGTTCTTC	CASGSGTSGVNEQFF
TRBD2	.	TRBJ2-5	TRBV4-1	TGCGCCAGCAGCCACCTCGTAGCGGGGGAACAAGAGACCCAGTACTTC	CASSHLVAGEQETQYF
.	.	TRBJ1-4	TRBV30	TGTGCCTGGAGAACGGCCGGACTTGAAAAACTGTTTTTT	CAWRTAGLEKLFF
.	once	TRBJ2-1	TRBV10-3	TGTGCCATCAGTGAACCTTCGGGCAGGGTCCCGAACAATGAGCAGTTCTTC	CAISEPSGRVPNNEQFF
TRBD2	.	TRBJ2-7	TRBV7-9	TGTTCCAGCAGCTCCACTAGCGGGAGGGGAAGGTTCGAGCAGTACTTC	CSSSSTSGRGRFEQYF
.	few	TRBJ2-2	TRBV6-5	TGTGCCAGCAGTTCCGGCACCGGGGAGCTGTTTTTT	CASSSGTGELFF
TRBD1	few	TRBJ2-7	TRBV7-6	TGTGCCAGCAGCTCGAGGGTGACAGGGGGCGAGCAGTACTTC	CASSSRVTGGEQYF
.	few	TRBJ1-2	TRBV5-5	TGTGCCAGCAGCTTGGCCGAATGGGCAGGATACTATGGCTACACCTTC	CASSLAEWAGYYGYTF
TRBD1	.	TRBJ1-2	TRBV6-5	TGTGCCAGCAGGATAAACCGGGACAGCTATGGCTACACCTTC	CASRINRDSYGYTF
.	few	TRBJ2-6	TRBV7-2	TGTGCCAGCAGCTCATCAGGGGCCGGGGCCAACGTCCTGACTTTC	CASSSSGAGANVLTF
.	.	TRBJ2-7	TRBV19	TGTGCCAGTAGCGCGGACAGCTCCTACGAGCAGTACTTC	CASSADSSYEQYF
TRBD1	few	TRBJ2-7	TRBV4-1	TGCGCCAGCAGCCAACTAACCGGGACAGGGAAGTCAGAGCAGTACTTC	CASSQLTGTGKSEQYF
.	.	TRBJ2-4	TRBV7-9	TGTGCCAGCAGCTTAATGGCGGGAGCCAAAAACATTCAGTACTTC	CASSLMAGAKNIQYF
.	.	TRBJ2-1	TRBV29-1	TGCAGCGTACAAACCGACAGGCACAATGAGCAGTTCTTC	CSVQTDRHNEQFF
TRBD2	.	TRBJ2-3	TRBV7-2	TGTGCCAGCAGCTTAGTAGGGCGGACTAGCGGGAGGGCAACAGATACGCAGTATTTT	CASSLVGRTSGRATDTQYF